This TCR beta chain was recorded in a study of cytomegalovirus exposure and HLA in healthy donors. Findings and limits, study-wide: Altogether, about 160 TCR beta chains were recorded as cytomegalovirus-associated.

PCR was performed using 60 Vbeta and 13 Jbeta primers. Under the authors' procedure: Around 9.9 million shared chains were among the about 80 million unique TCR beta chains that a later analysis counted. The method was immunoSEQ multiplex PCR; TCRdb's version includes in-frame clones alone and lacks a portion of them. Clone size and V and J calls were adopted from that table, with D and trimming inferred from the DNA. The profile shows about 150,000 clones, around 79% of them singletons. The CDR3 length is 11 residues. V lost 3 bases and J 3 bases, leaving 4 bases between the germline ends. Germline CDR1 and CDR2: SGHDT and YYEEEE. This clone was seen a few times. Its target is not known.

The sample was PBMCs. J is TRBJ2-7 and V is TRBV5-6; D is unclear. The receptor's source is a man aged 50-59 years in good health and CMV-seropositive. CDR3 in amino acids: CASSYSYEQYF. CDR3 sequence (DNA): TGTGCCAGCAGCTACAGCTACGAGCAGTACTTC.